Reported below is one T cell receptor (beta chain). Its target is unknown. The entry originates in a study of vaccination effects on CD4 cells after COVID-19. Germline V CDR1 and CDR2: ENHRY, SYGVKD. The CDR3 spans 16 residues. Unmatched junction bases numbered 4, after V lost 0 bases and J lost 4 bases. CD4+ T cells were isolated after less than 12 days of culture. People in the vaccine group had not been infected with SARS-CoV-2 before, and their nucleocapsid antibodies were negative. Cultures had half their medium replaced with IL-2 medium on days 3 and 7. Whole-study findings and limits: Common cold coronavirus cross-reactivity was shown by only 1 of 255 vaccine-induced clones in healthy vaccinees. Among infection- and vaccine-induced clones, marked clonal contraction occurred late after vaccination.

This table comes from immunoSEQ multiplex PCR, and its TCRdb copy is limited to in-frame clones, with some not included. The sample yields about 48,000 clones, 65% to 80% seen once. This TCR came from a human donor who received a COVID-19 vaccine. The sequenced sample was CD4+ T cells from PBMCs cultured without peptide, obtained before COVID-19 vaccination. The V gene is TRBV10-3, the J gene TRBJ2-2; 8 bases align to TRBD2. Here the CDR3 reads CAISESNSGITGELFF. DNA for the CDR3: TGTGCCATCAGTGAGTCAAATAGCGGGATCACCGGGGAGCTGTTTTTT.